Below are 6 T cell receptor beta chains sequenced from a single sample in a study of cytotoxic CD8 clonotypes in ibrutinib-treated CLL. Profiled with immunoSEQ multiplex PCR; TCRdb holds only in-frame clones, not every one. Among 58,000 or so clones, roughly 59% were seen once, and the ten largest hold about 15%. Sample: PBMCs, taken after 12 months of ibrutinib treatment. The source is a human donor with chronic lymphocytic leukemia.

This chain uses TRBV11-2 with TRBJ2-2; D not resolved. The germline CDR1 and CDR2 sequences are SGHAT and FQNNGV. The CDR3 contains 13 residues. The V gene lost 6 bases and the J gene lost 6 bases, with 11 bases spanning the gap. As DNA, the CDR3 is TGTGCCAGCAGTCCCCCTCCCGCCGGGGAGCTGTTTTTT. This translates into CASSPPPAGELFF.

The chain has TRBV6-1 and TRBJ1-1; D is possibly TRBD1 (6 bases). Deletions cut 10 bases from V and 10 bases from J, with 16 bases between. The CDR3 spans 11 residues. The germline gives CDR1 MNHNS, CDR2 SASEGT. CDR3 nucleotides: TGTGCCACCCAACTTGGAGGGGGAGCTTTCTTT. Translation gives CATQLGGGAFF.

V and J are TRBV7-8 and TRBJ1-1, with a tentative D call TRBD1 (6 bases). The CDR3 loop spans 11 amino acids. CDR1 and CDR2 from the germline V gene are SGHVS and FQNEAQ. The V and J ends lost 4 bases and 10 bases respectively, with 10 bases between them. In nucleotides, the CDR3 is TGTGCCAGCAGCTCACAGGGAAGAGCTTTCTTT. This encodes CASSSQGRAFF.

The count of this clone is one. J is TRBJ2-1 and V is TRBV7-7, with 10 nucleotides matching TRBD1. V shed 4 bases, J shed 7 bases, and the junction held 1 base outside the gene matches. The CDR3 is 13 amino acids. Germline loops: CDR1 SSHAT, CDR2 FNYEAQ (reference sequence). This chain's CDR3 is CASSSGQGNEQFF. In DNA, the CDR3 is TGTGCCAGCAGCTCGGGACAGGGGAATGAGCAGTTCTTC.

The J gene is TRBJ2-3, the V gene TRBV5-1; D is tentatively TRBD1 or TRBD2 (5 bases each). Trimming removed 2 bases at V and 2 bases at J, with 12 bases between. The germline V gene has CDR1 SGHRS and CDR2 YFSETQ. This CDR3 is built from 15 residues. The CDR3 here is CASSFRDLLTDTQYF. The CDR3 DNA sequence: TGCGCCAGCAGCTTCCGGGACCTACTCACAGATACGCAGTATTTT.

V usage is TRBV29-1 and J usage is TRBJ1-1; D gene ambiguous. This CDR3 has 13 amino acids. Germline V CDR1 and CDR2: SQVTM, ANQGSEA. Trimming stripped 6 bases from V and 6 bases from J, with 17 bases between. This CDR3 is CSVYPGVTAEAFF. CDR3 DNA: TGCAGCGTCTATCCTGGGGTTACAGCTGAAGCTTTCTTT.